The entry below gives a single T cell receptor beta chain sequence along with its context. Its antigen remains unidentified. Regarding treatment: 19 received Ad26.COV2.S at low or high dose, single or two shots; about 5 received placebo; per-sample allocation not given. Samples were taken on day 63 after the first vaccine or placebo injection. The assay was immunoSEQ multiplex PCR, and TCRdb's table has in-frame clones only and misses some. The sample yields fewer than 900,000 clones, 89% seen once. CDR1 MNHEY and CDR2 SMNVEV come from the germline V gene (reference sequence). The CDR3 is made up of 15 amino acids. Deletions cut 5 bases from V and 2 bases from J, with 16 bases between. The data belong to a study of Ad26.COV2.S vaccination and SARS-CoV-2 variants. Overall study: Intramuscular Ad26.COV2.S at 5x10^10 or 1x10^11 viral particles.

General study findings and limits: Breadth, reportedly substantial, characterized the spike-specific CD8+ and CD4+ T cell responses after vaccination.

This rearrangement joins TRBV27 to TRBJ2-7, with unresolved D. This TCR was sampled from a person aged 18-60 years who received the Ad26.COV2.S COVID-19 vaccine or a placebo. The sample was peripheral blood, taken in a trial of Ad26.COV2.S vaccine versus placebo. This CDR3 reads CASSPSPTDTYEQYF. CDR3 coding DNA: TGTGCCAGCAGTCCCTCCCCGACGGATACCTACGAGCAGTACTTC.